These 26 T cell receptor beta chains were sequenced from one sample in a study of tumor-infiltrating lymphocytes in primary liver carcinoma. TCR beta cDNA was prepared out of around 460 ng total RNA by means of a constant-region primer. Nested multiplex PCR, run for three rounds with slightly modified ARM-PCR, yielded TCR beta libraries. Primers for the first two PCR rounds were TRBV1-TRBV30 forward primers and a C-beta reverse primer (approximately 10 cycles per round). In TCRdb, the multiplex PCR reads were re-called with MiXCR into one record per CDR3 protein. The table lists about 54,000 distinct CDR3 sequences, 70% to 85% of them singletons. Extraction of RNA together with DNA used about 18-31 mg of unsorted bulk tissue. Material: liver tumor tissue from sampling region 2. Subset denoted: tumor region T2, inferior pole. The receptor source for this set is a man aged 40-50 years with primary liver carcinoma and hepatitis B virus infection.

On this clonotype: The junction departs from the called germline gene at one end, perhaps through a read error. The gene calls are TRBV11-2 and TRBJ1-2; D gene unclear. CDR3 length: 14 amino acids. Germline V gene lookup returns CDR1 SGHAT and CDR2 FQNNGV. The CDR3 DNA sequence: TGTGCCAGCAGCACCATGGGATGGTTGCGCGGCTACACTTTC. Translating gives CASSTMGWLRGYTF.

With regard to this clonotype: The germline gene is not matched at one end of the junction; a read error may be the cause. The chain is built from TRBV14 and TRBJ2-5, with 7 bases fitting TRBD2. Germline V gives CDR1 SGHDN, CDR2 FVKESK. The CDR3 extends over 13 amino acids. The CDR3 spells CVSSQVPSGTQYF. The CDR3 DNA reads TGCGTCAGCAGCCAAGTCCCTAGCGGGACCCAGTACTTC.

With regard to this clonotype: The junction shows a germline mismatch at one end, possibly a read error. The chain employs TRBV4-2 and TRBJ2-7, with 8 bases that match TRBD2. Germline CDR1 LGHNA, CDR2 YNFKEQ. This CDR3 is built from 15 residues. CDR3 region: CTSSQGSGARDEQYF. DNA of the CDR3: TGTACCAGCAGCCAAGGTAGCGGGGCCCGGGACGAGCAGTACTTC.

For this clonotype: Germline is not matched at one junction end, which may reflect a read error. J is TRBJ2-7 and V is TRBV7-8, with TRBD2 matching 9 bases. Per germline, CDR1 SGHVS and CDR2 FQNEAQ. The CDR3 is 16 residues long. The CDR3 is CASSLELAGNSYEQCF. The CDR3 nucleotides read TGTGCCAGCAGCTTAGAACTAGCGGGTAACTCCTACGAACAGTGCTTC. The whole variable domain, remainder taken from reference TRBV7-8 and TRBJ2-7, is GAGVSQSPRYKVAKRGQDVALRCDPISGHVSLFWYQQALGQGPEFLTYFQNEAQLDKSGLPSDRFFAERPEGSVSTLKIQRTQQEDSAVYLCASSLELAGNSYEQCFGPGTRLTVT.

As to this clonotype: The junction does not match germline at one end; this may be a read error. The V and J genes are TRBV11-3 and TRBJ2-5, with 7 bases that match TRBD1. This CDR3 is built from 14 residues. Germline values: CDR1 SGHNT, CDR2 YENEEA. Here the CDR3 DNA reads TGTGCCAACAGCCCCGGGACAGCGCATGGTATTCAGTACTTC. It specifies CANSPGTAHGIQYF.

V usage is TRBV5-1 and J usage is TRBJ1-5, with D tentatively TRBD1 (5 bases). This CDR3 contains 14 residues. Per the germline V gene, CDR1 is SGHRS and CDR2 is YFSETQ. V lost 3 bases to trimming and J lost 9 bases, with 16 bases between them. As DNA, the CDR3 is TGCGCCAGCAGCTATGGGGACGGGGATCGGCCCCAGCATTTT. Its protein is CASSYGDGDRPQHF. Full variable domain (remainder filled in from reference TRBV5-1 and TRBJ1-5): KAGVTQTPRYLIKTRGQQVTLSCSPISGHRSVSWYQQTPGQGLQFLFEYFSETQRNKGNFPGRFSGRQFSNSRSEMNVSTLELGDSALYLCASSYGDGDRPQHFGDGTRLSIL.

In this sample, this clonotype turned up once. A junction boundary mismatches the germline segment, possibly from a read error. CDR3 protein: CAISPGQCNQPQHF. The CDR3 coding sequence is TGTGCCATCAGTCCGGGACAGTGCAATCAGCCCCAACATTTT. V is TRBV10-3 and J is TRBJ1-5, with 7 bases lining up with TRBD1. The CDR3 extends over 14 amino acids. Germline values: CDR1 ENHRY, CDR2 SYGVKD.

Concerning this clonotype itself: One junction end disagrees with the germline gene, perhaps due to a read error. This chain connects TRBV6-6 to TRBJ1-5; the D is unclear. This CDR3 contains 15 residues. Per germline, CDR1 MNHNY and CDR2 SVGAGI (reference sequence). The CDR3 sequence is CTSRSRTNSNQPQHF. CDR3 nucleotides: TGTACCAGCAGGTCCAGGACCAATAGCAATCAGCCCCAGCATTTT.

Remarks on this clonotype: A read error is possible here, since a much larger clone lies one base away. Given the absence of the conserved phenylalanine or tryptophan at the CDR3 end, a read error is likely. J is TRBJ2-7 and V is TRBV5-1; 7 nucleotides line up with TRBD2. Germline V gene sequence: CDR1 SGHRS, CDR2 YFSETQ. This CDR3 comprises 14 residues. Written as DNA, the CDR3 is TGCACCACCGCATCGCTGGCGGGAGCTTCCGAGCAGTACCTC. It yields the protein CTTASLAGASEQYL.

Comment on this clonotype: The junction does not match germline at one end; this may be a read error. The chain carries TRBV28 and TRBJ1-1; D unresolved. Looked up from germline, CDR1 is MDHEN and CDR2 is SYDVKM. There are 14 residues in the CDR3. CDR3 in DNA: TGTGCCGGCAGTCTCCGGGAATGGGCTACTAAAGCTTTCTTT. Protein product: CAGSLREWATKAFF.

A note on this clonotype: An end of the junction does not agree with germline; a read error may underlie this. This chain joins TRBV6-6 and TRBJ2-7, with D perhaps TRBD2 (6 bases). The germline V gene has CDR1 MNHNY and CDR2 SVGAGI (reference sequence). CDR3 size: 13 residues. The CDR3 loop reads CASSFGPDYERYF. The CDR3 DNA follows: TGTGCAAGCAGTTTCGGACCGGACTACGAGCGGTACTTC.

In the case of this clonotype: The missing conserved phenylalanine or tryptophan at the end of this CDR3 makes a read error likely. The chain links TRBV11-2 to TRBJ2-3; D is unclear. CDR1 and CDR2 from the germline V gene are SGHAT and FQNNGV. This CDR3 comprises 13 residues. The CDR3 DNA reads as TGTGCCAGCAGCTTACGCAGAATAGATGCGCAGTATTTG. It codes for CASSLRRIDAQYL.

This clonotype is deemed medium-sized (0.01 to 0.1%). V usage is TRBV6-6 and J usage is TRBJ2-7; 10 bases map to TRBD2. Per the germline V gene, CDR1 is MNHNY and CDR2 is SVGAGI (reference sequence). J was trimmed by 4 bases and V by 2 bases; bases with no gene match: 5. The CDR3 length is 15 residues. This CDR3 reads CASSYGASGRYEQYF. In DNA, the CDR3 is TGTGCCAGCAGTTACGGGGCTAGCGGGAGATACGAGCAGTACTTC.

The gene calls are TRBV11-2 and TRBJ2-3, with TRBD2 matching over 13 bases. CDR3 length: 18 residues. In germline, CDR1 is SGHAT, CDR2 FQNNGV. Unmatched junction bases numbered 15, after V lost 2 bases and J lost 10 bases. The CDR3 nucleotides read TGTGCCAGCAGCTTAATGACTAGCGGGAGGCCGCAACAAGGACCGCAGTATTTT. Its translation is CASSLMTSGRPQQGPQYF.

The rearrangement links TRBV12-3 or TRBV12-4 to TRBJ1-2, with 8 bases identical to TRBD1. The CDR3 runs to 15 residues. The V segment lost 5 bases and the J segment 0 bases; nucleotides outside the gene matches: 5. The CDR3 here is CASSHRDRSNYGYTF. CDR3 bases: TGTGCCAGCAGTCACCGGGACAGGTCTAACTATGGCTACACCTTC.

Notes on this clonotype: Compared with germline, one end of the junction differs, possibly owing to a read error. The CDR3 DNA reads as TGCGCCAGCAGCTTGGTTACAGGGGGCTTCAACTGCGAGCAGTACTTC. Protein: CASSLVTGGFNCEQYF. The chain has TRBV5-5 and TRBJ2-7; TRBD1 matches 9 bases. This CDR3 is built from 16 residues. Per germline, CDR1 SGHKS and CDR2 YYEKEE (reference sequence).

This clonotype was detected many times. CDR3 region: CASSQPPPGQGAGYTQYF. Here the CDR3 DNA reads TGTGCCAGCAGCCAACCCCCACCAGGACAGGGGGCGGGGTATACGCAGTATTTT. The chain has TRBV14 and TRBJ2-3, with 11 bases lining up with TRBD1. Losses at the gene ends were 2 bases for V and 7 bases for J; bases not matched to a gene: 14. Germline CDR1 SGHDN, CDR2 FVKESK. The CDR3 is 18 residues long. Combining the CDR3 with reference TRBV14 and TRBJ2-3 gives the whole variable domain EAGVTQFPSHSVIEKGQTVTLRCDPISGHDNLYWYRRVMGKEIKFLLHFVKESKQDESGMPNNRFLAERTGGTYSTLKVQPAELEDSGVYFCASSQPPPGQGAGYTQYFGPGTRLTVL.

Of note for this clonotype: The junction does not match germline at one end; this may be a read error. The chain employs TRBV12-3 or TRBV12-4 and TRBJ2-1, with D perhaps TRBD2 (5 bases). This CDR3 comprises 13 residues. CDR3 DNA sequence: TGTACCAGCAGTTTTACAAGAGGGAATGAGCAGTTTTTC. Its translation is CTSSFTRGNEQFF.

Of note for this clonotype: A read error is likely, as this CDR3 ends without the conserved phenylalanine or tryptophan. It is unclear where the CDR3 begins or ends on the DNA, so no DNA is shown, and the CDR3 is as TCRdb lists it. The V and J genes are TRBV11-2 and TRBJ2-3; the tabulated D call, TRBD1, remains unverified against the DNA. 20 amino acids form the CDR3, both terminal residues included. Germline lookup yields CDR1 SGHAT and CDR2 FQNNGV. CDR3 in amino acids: CASSPDDPLQIARSIDMQYL.

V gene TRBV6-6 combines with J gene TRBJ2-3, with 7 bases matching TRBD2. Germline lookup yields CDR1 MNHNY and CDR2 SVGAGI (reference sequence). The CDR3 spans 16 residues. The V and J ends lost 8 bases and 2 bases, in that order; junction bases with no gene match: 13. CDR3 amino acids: CASWSRATSHTDTQYF. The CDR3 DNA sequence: TGTGCCAGCTGGTCCCGCGCGACTAGCCACACAGATACGCAGTATTTT.

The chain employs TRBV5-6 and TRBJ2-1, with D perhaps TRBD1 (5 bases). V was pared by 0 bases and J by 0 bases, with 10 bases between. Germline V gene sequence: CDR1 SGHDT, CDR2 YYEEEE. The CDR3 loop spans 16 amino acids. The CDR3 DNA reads TGTGCCAGCAGCTTGGGGGGCAGAAGCTCCTACAATGAGCAGTTCTTC. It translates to CASSLGGRSSYNEQFF.

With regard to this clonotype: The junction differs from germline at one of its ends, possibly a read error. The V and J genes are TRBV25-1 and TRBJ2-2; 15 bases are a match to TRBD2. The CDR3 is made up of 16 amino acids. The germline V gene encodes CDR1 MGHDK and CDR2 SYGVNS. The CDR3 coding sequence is TGTGCCTGCAAAGGACTAGCGGGAGGGAACACCGGGGGGCTGTTTTTT. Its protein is CACKGLAGGNTGGLFF. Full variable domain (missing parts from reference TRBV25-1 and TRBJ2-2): EADIYQTPRYLVIGTGKKITLECSQTMGHDKMYWYQQDPGMELHLIHYSYGVNSTEKGDLSSESTVSRIRTEHFPLTLESARPSHTSQYLCACKGLAGGNTGGLFFGEGSRLTVL.

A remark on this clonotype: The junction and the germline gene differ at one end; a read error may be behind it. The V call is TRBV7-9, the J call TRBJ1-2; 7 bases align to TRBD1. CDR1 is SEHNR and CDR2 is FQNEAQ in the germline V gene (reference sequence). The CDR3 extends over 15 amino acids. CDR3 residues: CTSSPPTEGAGGYIF. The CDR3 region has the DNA TGTACCAGCAGCCCCCCCACGGAGGGGGCAGGTGGCTACATCTTC.

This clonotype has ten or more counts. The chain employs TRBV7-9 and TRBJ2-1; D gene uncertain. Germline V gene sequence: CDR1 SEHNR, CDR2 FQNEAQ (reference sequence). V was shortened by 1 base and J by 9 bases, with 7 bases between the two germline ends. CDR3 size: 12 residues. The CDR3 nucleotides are TGTGCCAGCAGCTTAGGCCGGATTGAGCAGTTCTTC. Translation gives CASSLGRIEQFF.

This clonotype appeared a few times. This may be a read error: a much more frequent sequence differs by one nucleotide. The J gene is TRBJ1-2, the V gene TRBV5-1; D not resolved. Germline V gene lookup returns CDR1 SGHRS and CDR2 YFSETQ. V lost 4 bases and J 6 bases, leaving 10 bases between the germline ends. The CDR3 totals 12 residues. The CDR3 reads CASSPQCNGYTF. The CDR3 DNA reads TGCGCCAGCAGCCCACAGTGTAATGGCTACACCTTC. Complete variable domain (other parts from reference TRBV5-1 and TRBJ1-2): KAGVTQTPRYLIKTRGQQVTLSCSPISGHRSVSWYQQTPGQGLQFLFEYFSETQRNKGNFPGRFSGRQFSNSRSEMNVSTLELGDSALYLCASSPQCNGYTFGSGTRLTVV.

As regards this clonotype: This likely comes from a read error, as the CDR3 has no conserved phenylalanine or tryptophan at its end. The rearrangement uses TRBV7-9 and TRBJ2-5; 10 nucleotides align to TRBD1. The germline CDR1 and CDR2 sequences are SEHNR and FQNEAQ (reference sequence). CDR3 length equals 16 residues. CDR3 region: CASSSRDRGVEETQYL. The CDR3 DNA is TGTGCCAGCAGCTCAAGGGACAGGGGAGTGGAAGAGACACAGTACCTC.